One sample yielded the 2 T cell receptor beta chains listed below, sequenced in a study of T cell changes during pregnancy in multiple sclerosis (dated by TCRdb to the late 2010s). Library generation was performed with the immunoSEQ multiplex PCR assay. Drawn from immuneACCESS, this table holds only the in-frame rearrangements with V and J called that TCRdb kept. Clones are partly lost; checked studies trace under half to an unresolved V gene and leave the rest unexplained. This sample is represented by 30,000 to 40,000 clones; about 92% of them were singletons. The top ten constitute 0.78% of the sample. This sample comprised CD4+ T cells from peripheral blood mononuclear cells, obtained in the third trimester of pregnancy. The receptor set was obtained from a female donor with multiple sclerosis, enrolled in a pregnancy study.

This chain links TRBV27 with TRBJ1-5; 8 bases line up with TRBD1. J was trimmed by 6 bases and V by 5 bases; bases with no gene match: 6. Germline CDR1 reads MNHEY; CDR2 reads SMNVEV (reference sequence). The CDR3 covers 14 residues. The CDR3, as DNA: TGTGCCAGCAGTCTGGACAGGGTTCGTCAGCCCCAGCATTTT. Translating it yields CASSLDRVRQPQHF.

V gene TRBV5-4 combines with J gene TRBJ2-2, with 9 bases identical to TRBD2. Per the germline V gene, CDR1 is SGHNT and CDR2 is YYREEE (reference sequence). V lost 4 bases to trimming and J lost 3 bases; unmatched junction nucleotides: 4. The CDR3 is 15 amino acids. The chain's CDR3 is CASSEIAGDTGELFF. The DNA of the CDR3 is TGTGCCAGCAGCGAAATAGCGGGAGACACCGGGGAGCTGTTTTTT.